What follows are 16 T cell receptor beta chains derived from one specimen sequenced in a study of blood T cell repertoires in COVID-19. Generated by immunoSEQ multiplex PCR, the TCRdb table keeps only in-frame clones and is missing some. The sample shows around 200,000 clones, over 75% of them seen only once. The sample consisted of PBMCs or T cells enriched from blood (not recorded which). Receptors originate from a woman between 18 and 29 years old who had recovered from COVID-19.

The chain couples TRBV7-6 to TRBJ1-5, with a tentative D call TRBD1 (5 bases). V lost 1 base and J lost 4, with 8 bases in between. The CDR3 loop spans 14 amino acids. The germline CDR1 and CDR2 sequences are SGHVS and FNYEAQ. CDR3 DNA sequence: TGTGCCAGCAGCTTAGAGGGGATTAATCAGCCCCAGCATTTT. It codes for CASSLEGINQPQHF.

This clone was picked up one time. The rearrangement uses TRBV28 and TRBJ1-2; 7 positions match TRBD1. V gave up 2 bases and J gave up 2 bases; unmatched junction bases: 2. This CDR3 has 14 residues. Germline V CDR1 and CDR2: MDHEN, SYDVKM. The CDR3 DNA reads TGTGCCAGCAGTTTAATGGACAGGAACTATGGCTACACCTTC. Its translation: CASSLMDRNYGYTF.

The CDR3 loop reads CASNTLAAPSYNEQFF. The DNA of the CDR3 is TGCGCCAGCAATACCCTAGCGGCCCCCTCCTACAATGAGCAGTTCTTC. This chain links TRBV5-1 with TRBJ2-1; 7 bases agree with TRBD2. The ends lost 6 bases at V and 0 bases at J; junction bases unmatched: 9. Germline CDR1 and CDR2: SGHRS and YFSETQ. This CDR3 is 16 amino acids long.

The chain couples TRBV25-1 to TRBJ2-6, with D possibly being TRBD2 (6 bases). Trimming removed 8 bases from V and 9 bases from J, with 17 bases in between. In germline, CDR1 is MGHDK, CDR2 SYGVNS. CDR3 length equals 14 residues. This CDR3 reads CASDIGGSGNVLTF. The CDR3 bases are TGTGCCAGCGATATCGGGGGATCGGGCAACGTCCTGACTTTC.

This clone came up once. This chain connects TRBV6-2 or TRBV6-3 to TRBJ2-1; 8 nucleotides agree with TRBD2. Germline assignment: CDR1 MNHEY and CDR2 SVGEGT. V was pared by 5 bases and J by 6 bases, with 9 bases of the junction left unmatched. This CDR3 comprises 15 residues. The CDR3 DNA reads TGTGCCAGCAGTCAGATAGCGGGGTCCCTCAATGAGCAGTTCTTC. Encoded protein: CASSQIAGSLNEQFF.

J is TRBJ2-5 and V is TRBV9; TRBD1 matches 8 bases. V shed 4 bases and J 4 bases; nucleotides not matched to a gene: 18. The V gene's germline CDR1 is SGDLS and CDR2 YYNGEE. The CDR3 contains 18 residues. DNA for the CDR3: TGTGCCAGCAGCCCTTATTTCCCGGGACAGGCTTCGGGAGAGACCCAGTACTTC. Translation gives CASSPYFPGQASGETQYF. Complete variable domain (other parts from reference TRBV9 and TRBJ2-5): DSGVTQTPKHLITATGQRVTLRCSPRSGDLSVYWYQQSLDQGLQFLIQYYNGEERAKGNILERFSAQQFPDLHSELNLSSLELGDSALYFCASSPYFPGQASGETQYFGPGTRLLVL.

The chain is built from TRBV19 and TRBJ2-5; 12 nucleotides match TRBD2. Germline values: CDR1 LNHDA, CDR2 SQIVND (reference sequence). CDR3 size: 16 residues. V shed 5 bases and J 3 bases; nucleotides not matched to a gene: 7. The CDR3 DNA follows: TGTGCCAGTAGTCGACTAGCGGGAGTGAAAAAAGAGACCCAGTACTTC. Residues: CASSRLAGVKKETQYF.

The CDR3 protein is CASMTSGMTGELFF. CDR3 DNA sequence: TGTGCCAGTATGACTAGCGGGATGACCGGGGAGCTGTTTTTT. The rearrangement uses TRBV28 and TRBJ2-2, with 11 bases that match TRBD2. This CDR3 spans 14 amino acids. The V segment lost 9 bases and the J segment 5 bases; nucleotides outside the gene matches: 5. CDR1 is MDHEN, CDR2 SYDVKM, per germline.

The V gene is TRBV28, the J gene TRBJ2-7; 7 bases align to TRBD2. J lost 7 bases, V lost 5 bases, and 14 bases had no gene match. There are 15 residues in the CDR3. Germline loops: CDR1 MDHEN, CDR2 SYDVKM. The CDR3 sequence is CASSTPRRAGEEQYF. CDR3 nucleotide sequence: TGTGCCAGCAGTACCCCCCGTCGGGCGGGGGAGGAGCAGTACTTC.

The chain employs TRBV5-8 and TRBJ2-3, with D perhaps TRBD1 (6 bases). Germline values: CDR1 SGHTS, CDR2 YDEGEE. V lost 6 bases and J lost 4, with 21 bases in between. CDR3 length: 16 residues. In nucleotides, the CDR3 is TGTGCCAGCACCTTCGACAGGACATCAATCCCAGATACGCAGTATTTT. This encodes CASTFDRTSIPDTQYF. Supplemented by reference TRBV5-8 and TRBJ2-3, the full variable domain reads EAGVTQSPTHLIKTRGQQATLRCSPISGHTSVYWYQQALGLGLQFLLWYDEGEERNRGNFPPRFSGRQFPNYSSELNVNALELEDSALYLCASTFDRTSIPDTQYFGPGTRLTVL.

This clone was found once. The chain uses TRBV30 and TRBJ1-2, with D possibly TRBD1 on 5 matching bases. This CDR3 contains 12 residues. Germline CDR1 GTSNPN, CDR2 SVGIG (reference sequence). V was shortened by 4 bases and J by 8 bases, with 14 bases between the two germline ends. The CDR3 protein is CAWTLGRAGYTF. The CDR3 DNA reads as TGTGCCTGGACTCTAGGCAGGGCGGGCTACACCTTC.

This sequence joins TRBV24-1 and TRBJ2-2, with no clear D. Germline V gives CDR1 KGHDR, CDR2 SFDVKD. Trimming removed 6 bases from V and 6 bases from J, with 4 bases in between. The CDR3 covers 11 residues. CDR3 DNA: TGTGCCACCAGTCTGTCCGGGGAGCTGTTTTTT. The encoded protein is CATSLSGELFF.

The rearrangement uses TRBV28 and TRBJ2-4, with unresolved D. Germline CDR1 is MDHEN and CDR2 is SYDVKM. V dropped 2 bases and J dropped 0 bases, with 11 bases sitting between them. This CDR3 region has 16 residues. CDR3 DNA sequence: TGTGCCAGCAGTTTAGAGCCGAGGATAGCCAAAAACATTCAGTACTTC. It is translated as CASSLEPRIAKNIQYF.

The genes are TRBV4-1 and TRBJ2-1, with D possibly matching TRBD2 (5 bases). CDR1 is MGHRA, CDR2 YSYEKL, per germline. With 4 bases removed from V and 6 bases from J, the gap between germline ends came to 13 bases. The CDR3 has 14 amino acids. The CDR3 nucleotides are TGCGCCAGCAGCCCGACCTTTGAGGGCAATGAGCAGTTCTTC. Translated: CASSPTFEGNEQFF.

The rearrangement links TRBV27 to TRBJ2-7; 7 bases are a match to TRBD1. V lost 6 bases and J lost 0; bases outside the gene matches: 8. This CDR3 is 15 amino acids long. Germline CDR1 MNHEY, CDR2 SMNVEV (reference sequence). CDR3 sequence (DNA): TGTGCCAGCAGAGTCACAGGGGTGAGCTCCTACGAGCAGTACTTC. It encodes CASRVTGVSSYEQYF.

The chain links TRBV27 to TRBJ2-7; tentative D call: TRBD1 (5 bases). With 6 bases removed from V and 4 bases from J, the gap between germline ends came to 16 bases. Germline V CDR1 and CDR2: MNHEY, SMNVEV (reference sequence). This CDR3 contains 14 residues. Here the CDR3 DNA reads TGTGCCAGCAGCCCCATAGAAGGGGTTTACGAGCAGTACTTC. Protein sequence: CASSPIEGVYEQYF.